What follows are 15 T cell receptor beta chains derived from one specimen sequenced in a study of cytomegalovirus exposure and HLA in healthy donors. The PCR contained 60 Vbeta and 13 Jbeta primers. The protocol was immunoSEQ multiplex PCR, while the TCRdb copy is restricted to in-frame clones and leaves out a portion. In the table there are some 200,000 clones, over 80% of which are singletons. The material sequenced was PBMCs. The receptors were sampled from a boy aged 2-9 years in good health and CMV-seronegative.

V is TRBV7-3 and J is TRBJ1-1; weak D call: TRBD1 (5 bases). CDR3 length: 15 amino acids. The germline V and J ends were trimmed by 4 bases and 6 bases, with 18 bases remaining between them. CDR1 and CDR2 from the germline V gene are SGHTA and FQGTGA. CDR3 in amino acids: CASSSTTAGAAEAFF. The CDR3 DNA is TGTGCCAGCAGCTCAACGACGGCTGGGGCGGCTGAAGCTTTCTTT.

The chain employs TRBV5-8 and TRBJ2-3; 9 nucleotides agree with TRBD1. The CDR3 spans 15 residues. CDR1 and CDR2 from the germline V gene are SGHTS and YDEGEE. J lost 11 bases, V lost 4 bases, and 14 bases had no gene match. CDR3 DNA: TGTGCCAGCAGCATCACCAACAGGGGGCGCGAAAGGCAGTATTTT. It is translated as CASSITNRGRERQYF.

The rearrangement links TRBV19 to TRBJ1-4, with TRBD1 identical over 9 bases. V lost 3 bases to trimming and J lost 5 bases; unmatched junction nucleotides: 7. Germline assignment: CDR1 LNHDA and CDR2 SQIVND (reference sequence). CDR3 length: 16 residues. CDR3 region: CASSIGQGLQNEKLFF. In DNA, the CDR3 is TGTGCCAGTAGTATTGGACAGGGGCTCCAAAATGAAAAACTGTTTTTT.

This chain connects TRBV30 to TRBJ2-7; D unclear. The V end lost 4 bases, the J end lost 2 bases, and 12 bases lay between the germline ends. Germline loops: CDR1 GTSNPN, CDR2 SVGIG (reference sequence). The CDR3 is made up of 13 amino acids. CDR3 region: CAWTQTGPYEQYF. The CDR3 DNA follows: TGTGCCTGGACGCAGACTGGCCCCTACGAGCAGTACTTC.

J is TRBJ1-1 and V is TRBV6-4; D gene unclear. The CDR3 covers 16 residues. Trimming cost V 0 bases and J 4 bases, with 15 bases left between them. Per the germline V gene, CDR1 is MRHNA and CDR2 is SNTAGT. CDR3 nucleotide sequence: TGTGCCAGCAGTGACTCGGCCACGGGGTTGAGCACTGAAGCTTTCTTT. It encodes CASSDSATGLSTEAFF.

The rearrangement joins TRBV11-2 to TRBJ1-2, with 8 bases identical to TRBD1. The V gene's germline CDR1 is SGHAT and CDR2 FQNNGV. CDR3 length: 16 residues. Trimming took 5 bases from V and 7 from J; bases not matched to a gene: 15. Here the CDR3 DNA reads TGTGCCAGCAGCCCTATCCAGGACAGGGAAAACGGTGGCTACACCTTC. Its translation is CASSPIQDRENGGYTF.

The chain joins TRBV2 to TRBJ2-7; 8 bases agree with TRBD2. The CDR3 runs 15 residues. Germline trimming cut 0 bases from V and 2 bases from J; bases unmatched to any gene: 3. The germline CDR1 and CDR2 sequences are SNHLY and FYNNEI. This chain's CDR3 is CASSEATLAAYEQYF. The DNA for the CDR3 is TGTGCCAGCAGTGAAGCGACACTAGCGGCCTACGAGCAGTACTTC.

The chain uses TRBV21-1 and TRBJ2-2; no DNA check was done on the table's D call, TRBD2. TRBV21-1 is a pseudogene locus. The CDR3 spans 16 residues. The CDR3 region has the DNA TGTGCCAGCGCCAAAGGCCTAGCGGGAGGAACCGGGGAGCTGTTTTTT. Translated, it gives CASAKGLAGGTGELFF.

The chain links TRBV12-5 to TRBJ1-1; 8 bases map to TRBD1. The CDR3 totals 15 residues. V dropped 5 bases and J dropped 5; count of bases not matched to a gene: 10. From germline, CDR1 is LGHNT and CDR2 FRNRAP. CDR3 in DNA: TGTGCTAGTGGTGTACCCAGGGGGCGGGTGACTGAAGCTTTCTTT. Translating it yields CASGVPRGRVTEAFF.

The CDR3 loop is CASSHGAEAFF. DNA for the CDR3: TGTGCCAGCAGCCACGGGGCTGAAGCTTTCTTT. The chain has TRBV13 and TRBJ1-1; D gene ambiguous. Trimming cost V 5 bases and J 6 bases, with 7 bases left between them. Germline V lookup: CDR1 PRHDT, CDR2 FYEKMQ (reference sequence). This CDR3 contains 11 residues.

The rearrangement joins TRBV19 to TRBJ1-2; TRBD1 agrees at 7 bases. The CDR3 loop spans 16 amino acids. Germline loops: CDR1 LNHDA, CDR2 SQIVND (reference sequence). The J segment lost 3 bases and the V segment lost 4 bases, leaving 11 bases of the junction unmatched. The DNA for the CDR3 is TGTGCCAGTAGTACCCGACGACAGGGAAAGGACTATGGCTACACCTTC. This encodes CASSTRRQGKDYGYTF.

The rearrangement uses TRBV19 and TRBJ1-3; 7 bases agree with TRBD1. Trimming removed 6 bases from V and 1 base from J; junction bases left unmatched: 3. Germline CDR1 reads LNHDA; CDR2 reads SQIVND (reference sequence). The CDR3 has 14 residues. CDR3 in DNA: TGTGCCAGTAGGACAGGGTTTTCTGGAAACACCATATATTTT. This sequence encodes CASRTGFSGNTIYF. The variable domain in full, completed from reference TRBV19 and TRBJ1-3, reads DGGITQSPKYLFRKEGQNVTLSCEQNLNHDAMYWYRQDPGQGLRLIYYSQIVNDFQKGDIAEGYSVSREKKESFPLTVTSAQKNPTAFYLCASRTGFSGNTIYFGEGSWLTVV.

This rearrangement joins TRBV10-2 to TRBJ1-5, with TRBD1 as a possible D gene (6 bases). CDR3 length equals 13 residues. Trimming pared 3 bases from V and 7 bases from J, leaving 10 bases between. Looked up from germline, CDR1 is WSHSY and CDR2 is SAAADI. CDR3 amino acids: CASSDLGAQPQHF. In nucleotides, the CDR3 is TGCGCCAGCAGTGACTTGGGGGCGCAGCCCCAGCATTTT.

The chain couples TRBV30 to TRBJ1-2; 9 positions agree with TRBD1. The junction had 5 bases not matched to a gene; V was cut back by 1 base and J by 5 bases. The CDR3 is 14 residues long. Germline loops: CDR1 GTSNPN, CDR2 SVGIG (reference sequence). The chain's CDR3 is CAWSGDRASYGYTF. In DNA, the CDR3 is TGTGCCTGGAGTGGGGACAGGGCCTCTTATGGCTACACCTTC.

V gene TRBV19 combines with J gene TRBJ1-5; no clear D. Germline CDR1 reads LNHDA; CDR2 reads SQIVND (reference sequence). The CDR3 loop spans 15 amino acids. V was trimmed by 5 bases and J by 0 bases, leaving 11 bases between them. CDR3 DNA sequence: TGTGCCAGTAGTCGGGAGCAGAATAGCAATCAGCCCCAGCATTTT. Translation: CASSREQNSNQPQHF.